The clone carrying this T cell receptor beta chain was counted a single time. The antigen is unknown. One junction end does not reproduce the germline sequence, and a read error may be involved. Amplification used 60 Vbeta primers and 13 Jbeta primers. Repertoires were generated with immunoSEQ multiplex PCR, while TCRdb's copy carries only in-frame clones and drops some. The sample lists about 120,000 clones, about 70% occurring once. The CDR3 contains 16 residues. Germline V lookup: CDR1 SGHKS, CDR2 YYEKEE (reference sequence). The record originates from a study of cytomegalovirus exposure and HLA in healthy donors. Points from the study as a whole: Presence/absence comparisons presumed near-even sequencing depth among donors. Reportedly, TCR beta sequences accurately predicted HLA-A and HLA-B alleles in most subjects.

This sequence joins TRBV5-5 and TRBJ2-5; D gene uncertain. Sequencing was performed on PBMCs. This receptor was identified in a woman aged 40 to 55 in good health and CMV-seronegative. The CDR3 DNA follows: TGTGCCAACAGCTTGGGTATGGCTACAGCACAAGAGACCCAGTACTTC. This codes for CANSLGMATAQETQYF. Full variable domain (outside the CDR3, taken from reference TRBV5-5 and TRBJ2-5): DAGVTQSPTHLIKTRGQQVTLRCSPISGHKSVSWYQQVLGQGPQFIFQYYEKEERGRGNFPDRFSARQFPNYSSELNVNALLLGDSALYLCANSLGMATAQETQYFGPGTRLLVL.